A selection of T cell receptor beta chains follows, all from one sample in a study of T-cell memory formation after mild COVID-19. TCRdb used MiXCR to reprocess the 5' RACE reads, holding one entry per CDR3 protein. The sample gives around 410,000 distinct CDR3 sequences, about a quarter of which show up once; around 13% is in the top ten. Sequenced input: PBMCs or a T cell subset sorted from them (not recorded which). The receptor set was obtained from an adult woman who had mild COVID-19 (a few samples of this study predate the infection). Cell type and time point are not known. The CDR3 runs from the conserved cysteine through the conserved F or W. A D gene is named only where the DNA matches it firmly. Rows give clone size only sometimes, using once, few, many, or a class for an expanded clone.

CDR3nt,CDR3aa,d_gene,v_gene,j_gene,abundance
TGCAGCACAATAGATCACGGGTTGAGGGACACTGAAGCTTTCTTT,CSTIDHGLRDTEAFF,-,TRBV29-1,TRBJ1-1,many
TGTGCCAGCAGCTTCACGGGGGGTACTGATGAGCAGTTCTTC,CASSFTGGTDEQFF,TRBD2,TRBV7-6,TRBJ2-1,-
TGCAGTGCCCAAGGGACTAGCGGGGCGGATACGCAGTATTTT,CSAQGTSGADTQYF,TRBD2,TRBV20-1,TRBJ2-3,few
TGTGCCAGCAGCTTGTATCGTTCGGGCTCTGGGGCCAACGTCCTGACTTTC,CASSLYRSGSGANVLTF,-,TRBV7-6,TRBJ2-6,few
TGCGCCAGCAGCCAAGACAGGGGGCATTTGAACACTGAAGCTTTCTTT,CASSQDRGHLNTEAFF,TRBD1,TRBV4-1,TRBJ1-1,-
TGTGCCAGTAGGGGAGGAGTTTACACTGAAGCTTTCTTT,CASRGGVYTEAFF,-,TRBV19,TRBJ1-1,few
TGTGCCAGCAGTTTGGACAGGGTAAAGGAGCAGTTCTTC,CASSLDRVKEQFF,TRBD1,TRBV12-3/TRBV12-4,TRBJ2-1,few
TGTGCCACCAGCAGAGATCTCACAGGGAGTTTGGAAGAGCAGTACTTC,CATSRDLTGSLEEQYF,-,TRBV15,TRBJ2-7,few
TGCAGTGCTAGTCCACTAGCGGGGGGGCCCACAGATACGCAGTATTTT,CSASPLAGGPTDTQYF,TRBD2,TRBV20-1,TRBJ2-3,few
TGTGCCAGCATGAGGGACAGATCCTCTGGAAACACCATATATTTT,CASMRDRSSGNTIYF,TRBD1,TRBV27,TRBJ1-3,-
TGTGCCAGCAGCTTGGCGGCAGGACCCAATCAGCCCCAGCATTTT,CASSLAAGPNQPQHF,-,TRBV5-5,TRBJ1-5,few
TGTGCCAGCAGTTACGACAGGGGGCGCGTGAATGAGCAGTTCTTC,CASSYDRGRVNEQFF,TRBD1,TRBV6-5,TRBJ2-1,-
TGTGCCAGCAGCACTTTGACAGGGGGCGCGGCAGATACGCAGTATTTT,CASSTLTGGAADTQYF,TRBD1,TRBV7-6,TRBJ2-3,-
TGTGCCAGCAGCTTAGGGACTAGCGGGAGACAAGAGACCCAGTACTTC,CASSLGTSGRQETQYF,TRBD2,TRBV7-8,TRBJ2-5,few
TGCGCCAGCAGCTCTTCGGGACAGGGGAAGGGCTACACCTTC,CASSSSGQGKGYTF,TRBD1,TRBV4-1,TRBJ1-2,-
TGTGCCAGCAGACCCGCTACAGGGACCGGGGCCAACGTCCTGACTTTC,CASRPATGTGANVLTF,-,TRBV7-2,TRBJ2-6,-
TGTGCCAGCAGCTCCCGGGCCCTAGCGGGGGGGCCCGATACGCAGTATTTT,CASSSRALAGGPDTQYF,TRBD2,TRBV11-2,TRBJ2-3,few
TGCGCCACCGGACAGGGGGGGATAGATACGCAGTATTTT,CATGQGGIDTQYF,TRBD1,TRBV4-1,TRBJ2-3,-
TGTGCCAGCAGCTTAGGGGGGACAACTCCCAGCACTTATAATTCACCCCTCCACTTT,CASSLGGTTPSTYNSPLHF,-,TRBV7-9,TRBJ1-6,-
TGTGCCAGCAGCCGGACAGGGTTGACTGAAGCTTTCTTT,CASSRTGLTEAFF,TRBD1,TRBV11-2,TRBJ1-1,once
TGTGCCAGCAGCCCCCGGGTCCGCAATCAGCCCCAGCATTTT,CASSPRVRNQPQHF,-,TRBV6-5,TRBJ1-5,few
TGCAGCGTTGAGGGGGGCAGGTCGAACACCGGGGAGCTGTTTTTT,CSVEGGRSNTGELFF,-,TRBV29-1,TRBJ2-2,few
TGTGCCAGCAGTGAAGGACAGGGGGGTGAAAAACTGTTTTTT,CASSEGQGGEKLFF,TRBD1,TRBV2,TRBJ1-4,few
TGCAGTGCCCCACTCGATTCCAACACCGGGGAGCTGTTTTTT,CSAPLDSNTGELFF,-,TRBV20-1,TRBJ2-2,few
TGCGCCAGCAGCTTATTTGCTCCGGTGAAGAACACCGGGGAGCTGTTTTTT,CASSLFAPVKNTGELFF,-,TRBV5-1,TRBJ2-2,few
TGTGCCAGCACCCTCAACGGGGGCCGTTCTCAATTAGCCCAGCATTTT,CASTLNGGRSQLAQHF,-,TRBV12-3/TRBV12-4,TRBJ1-5,-
TGCGCCAGCAGCCCCCTGGGACAGCAGACGGTGGATGAGCAGTTCTTC,CASSPLGQQTVDEQFF,TRBD1,TRBV5-1,TRBJ2-1,few
TGTGCCAGCAGTACTCGACGGTTGAGGTACACTGAAGCTTTCTTT,CASSTRRLRYTEAFF,-,TRBV28,TRBJ1-1,-
TGTGCCAGCAGTTACTCGGGACAGTGGAACACCGGGGAGCTGTTTTTT,CASSYSGQWNTGELFF,TRBD1,TRBV6-5,TRBJ2-2,-
TGCAGTGCCATAAAGCGGGTGGGGGACTACGAGCAGTACTTC,CSAIKRVGDYEQYF,-,TRBV20-1,TRBJ2-7,few
TGTGCCAGCAGCGGTTGGGGCACCCTGATGGGCGAGCAGTACTTC,CASSGWGTLMGEQYF,-,TRBV3-1,TRBJ2-7,many
TGTGCCAGCAGCGCGTCTTCAGGGCAGCCCCAGCATTTT,CASSASSGQPQHF,-,TRBV7-3,TRBJ1-5,few
TGTGCCAGCAGCCACAATCAGGGGCAAGGGACTGAAGCTTTCTTT,CASSHNQGQGTEAFF,-,TRBV14,TRBJ1-1,-
TGTGCCAGCAGCTTAAGCCCCGCCCTTCGGTTC,CASSLSPALRF,-,TRBV7-2,TRBJ2-5,few
TGTGCCAGCAGCTTACCCAAAGATGGGCCGAACACCTTC,CASSLPKDGPNTF,-,TRBV7-9,TRBJ1-2,few
TGTGCCAGCAGTTACTCGAAGTTCGCTAGCGGGAGCCACGAGCAGTACTTC,CASSYSKFASGSHEQYF,TRBD2,TRBV6-5,TRBJ2-7,-
TGTGCCAGCAGTACCGGGACTAGCGGGGGATCGGATACGCAGTATTTT,CASSTGTSGGSDTQYF,TRBD2,TRBV2,TRBJ2-3,many
TGTGCCAGCAGTTCAGACAGAGGGAACATTCAGTACTTC,CASSSDRGNIQYF,-,TRBV2,TRBJ2-4,few
TGTGCCAGCACAAGCAGGGAATACCCCTACAATGAGCAGTTCTTC,CASTSREYPYNEQFF,-,TRBV25-1,TRBJ2-1,-
TGTGCCAGCAGCTTAGGTCAGGATGGGTATGGCTACACCTTC,CASSLGQDGYGYTF,-,TRBV7-2,TRBJ1-2,-
TGCGCCAGCAGCTTATCGGACCCGGCCGAGCAGTACTTC,CASSLSDPAEQYF,-,TRBV5-1,TRBJ2-7,few
TGTGCCAGCAGCTACAGGACAGGGGTTGACTATGGCTACACCTTC,CASSYRTGVDYGYTF,TRBD1,TRBV27,TRBJ1-2,few
TGTGCCAGCAGCCAAGATATGGCCGGGAGTATAAATACGCAGTATTTT,CASSQDMAGSINTQYF,-,TRBV4-2,TRBJ2-3,few
TGCAGCGCCTCGCGGGCCTACGGCGAGCAGTACTTC,CSASRAYGEQYF,-,TRBV29-1,TRBJ2-7,few
TGTGCCAGCAGCTTAGCTGAAAACACAGATACGCAGTATTTT,CASSLAENTDTQYF,-,TRBV7-6,TRBJ2-3,many
TGCAGTGCTAGAGACCCTAGGGGAAGAACAGATACGCAGTATTTT,CSARDPRGRTDTQYF,-,TRBV20-1,TRBJ2-3,few
TGCGCCAGCAGCTTGCGTTGGGTCGGCAGTGACCTAAAAAACATTCAGTACTTC,CASSLRWVGSDLKNIQYF,-,TRBV5-1,TRBJ2-4,-
TGTGCCAGCAACTTAAGGGTGAGACGCACAGATACGCAGTATTTT,CASNLRVRRTDTQYF,-,TRBV11-2,TRBJ2-3,-
TGTGCCAGCAGTCCCCCCGGGACTAGCTCCGAGCAGTACTTC,CASSPPGTSSEQYF,TRBD2,TRBV6-2/TRBV6-3,TRBJ2-7,once
TGCGCCAGCAGCAGGTGGACAGGGGCAGATACGCAGTATTTT,CASSRWTGADTQYF,TRBD1,TRBV5-1,TRBJ2-3,-
TGTGCCAGCAGTCCTTGGACTAGCGGGAGCCCAGATACGCAGTATTTT,CASSPWTSGSPDTQYF,TRBD2,TRBV27,TRBJ2-3,few
TGTGCCAGCAGCTTAGCGCTCACTAGCGGGGGCTACGAGCAGTACTTC,CASSLALTSGGYEQYF,TRBD2,TRBV7-2,TRBJ2-7,few
TGTGCCAGCAGACGCCGGGACAGGAACACTGAAGCTTTCTTT,CASRRRDRNTEAFF,TRBD1,TRBV6-2/TRBV6-3,TRBJ1-1,-
TGTGCCAGCAGCCCTCGGGGAGCGCGGACTAGCACAGATACGCAGTATTTT,CASSPRGARTSTDTQYF,-,TRBV9,TRBJ2-3,few